The entry that follows covers one TCR beta chain sequence. This sample was taken from a study of CD8+ T cells in alopecia areata. Overall study context: Scoring of treated patients' severity used the percentage of affected scalp area.

TCR sequencing used cDNA made by reverse transcription of extracted RNA. Assay used: immunoSEQ multiplex PCR; TCRdb lists only in-frame clones, some missing. The sample holds 150,000 to 200,000 clones; 53% are singletons and the top ten take 11%. Deletions cut 5 bases from V and 1 base from J, with 14 bases between. The germline gives CDR1 MNHNY, CDR2 SVGAGI (reference sequence). The CDR3 runs 15 residues. The treatment was: oral pan-JAK inhibitor, 5-10 mg twice daily. Alopecia areata patients gave lesional scalp punch biopsies and peripheral blood samples. PBMCs were stained for CD3, CD4 and CD8, and CD4+ and CD8+ T cells were sorted.

This specimen consisted of CD8+ T cells sorted from blood, obtained at week 24, from a patient treated with tofacitinib. This receptor was taken from a human donor with alopecia areata. The rearrangement joins TRBV6-6 to TRBJ2-5; D possibly matches TRBD1 or TRBD2 (6 bases each). CDR3 sequence reads: CASSPQGGLQETQYF. CDR3 bases: TGTGCCAGCAGTCCCCAAGGGGGGCTCCAAGAGACCCAGTACTTC.